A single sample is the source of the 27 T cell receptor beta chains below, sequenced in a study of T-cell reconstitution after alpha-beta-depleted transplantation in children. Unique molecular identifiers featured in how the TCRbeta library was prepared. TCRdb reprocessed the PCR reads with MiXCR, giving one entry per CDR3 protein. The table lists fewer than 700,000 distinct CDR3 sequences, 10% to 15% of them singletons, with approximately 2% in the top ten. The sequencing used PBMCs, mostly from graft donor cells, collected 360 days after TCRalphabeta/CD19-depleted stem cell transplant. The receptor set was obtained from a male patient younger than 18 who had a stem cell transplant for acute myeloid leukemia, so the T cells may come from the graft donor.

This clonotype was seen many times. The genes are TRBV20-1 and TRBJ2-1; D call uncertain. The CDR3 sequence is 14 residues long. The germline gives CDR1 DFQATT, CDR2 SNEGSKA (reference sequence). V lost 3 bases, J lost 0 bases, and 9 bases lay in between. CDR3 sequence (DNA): TGCAGTGCTAGCCTCTTTAGCTCCTACAATGAGCAGTTCTTC. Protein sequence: CSASLFSSYNEQFF.

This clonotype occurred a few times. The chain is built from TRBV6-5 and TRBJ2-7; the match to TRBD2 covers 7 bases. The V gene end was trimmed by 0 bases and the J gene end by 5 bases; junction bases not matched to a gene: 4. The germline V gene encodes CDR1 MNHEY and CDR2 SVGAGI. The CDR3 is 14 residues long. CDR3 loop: CASSYSGGADEQYF. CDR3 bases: TGTGCCAGCAGTTACTCGGGAGGGGCCGACGAGCAGTACTTC.

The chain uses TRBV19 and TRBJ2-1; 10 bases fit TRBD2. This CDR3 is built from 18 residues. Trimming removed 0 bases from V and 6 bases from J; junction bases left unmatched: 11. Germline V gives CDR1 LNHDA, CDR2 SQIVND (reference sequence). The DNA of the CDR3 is TGTGCCAGTAGTATAGAACGGCTAGCGGGAGTGAGGGTCAATGAGCAGTTCTTC. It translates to CASSIERLAGVRVNEQFF.

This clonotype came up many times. CDR3 sequence (DNA): TGTGCCAGCAGTACCCCGACAGGGAGGCTAGCGGGAGTGAGTTACAATGAGCAGTTCTTC. This gives the protein CASSTPTGRLAGVSYNEQFF. The genes are TRBV28 and TRBJ2-1, with 10 bases aligning to TRBD2. The CDR3 has 20 amino acids. Germline CDR1 MDHEN, CDR2 SYDVKM. The trim removed 5 bases at V and 4 bases at J, leaving 20 bases unmatched.

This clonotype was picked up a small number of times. DNA of the CDR3: TGCAGTGCAACTCCCGGGACTAGCGGGAGCAAGGTCACAGATACGCAGTATTTT. Translating gives CSATPGTSGSKVTDTQYF. The rearrangement joins TRBV20-1 to TRBJ2-3; TRBD2 matches 14 bases. J was trimmed by 2 bases and V by 6 bases; bases with no gene match: 13. The CDR3 totals 18 residues. Germline V gene data show CDR1 as DFQATT and CDR2 as SNEGSKA (reference sequence).

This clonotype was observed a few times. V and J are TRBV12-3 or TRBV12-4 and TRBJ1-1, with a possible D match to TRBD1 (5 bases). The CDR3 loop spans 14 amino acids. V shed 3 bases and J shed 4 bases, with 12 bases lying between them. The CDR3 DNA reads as TGTGCCAGCAGTTTTGTCCAGGGTCTCACTGAAGCTTTCTTT. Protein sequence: CASSFVQGLTEAFF.

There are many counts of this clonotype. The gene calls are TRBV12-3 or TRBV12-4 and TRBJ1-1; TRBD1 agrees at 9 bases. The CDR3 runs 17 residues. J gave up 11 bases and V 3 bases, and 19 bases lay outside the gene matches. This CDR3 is CASSFYGRDRDNLRAFF. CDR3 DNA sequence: TGTGCCAGCAGTTTCTATGGTCGGGACAGGGATAATTTGAGGGCTTTCTTT.

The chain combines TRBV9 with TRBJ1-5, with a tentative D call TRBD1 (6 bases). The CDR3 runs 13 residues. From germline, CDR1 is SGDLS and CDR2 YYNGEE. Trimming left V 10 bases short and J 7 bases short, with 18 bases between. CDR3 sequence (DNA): TGTGCCGGTTGCGTGACAGGAGTCCAGCCCCAGCATTTT. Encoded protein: CAGCVTGVQPQHF.

CDR3 amino acids: CASSPGTRETQYF. In DNA, the CDR3 is TGTGCCAGCAGCCCAGGGACACGAGAGACCCAGTACTTC. This rearrangement joins TRBV11-1 to TRBJ2-5; D perhaps matches TRBD1 (6 bases). The germline V and J ends were trimmed by 5 bases and 4 bases, with 11 bases remaining between them. Germline V gene lookup returns CDR1 SGHAT and CDR2 FQDESV (reference sequence). The CDR3 length is 13 residues. The full variable domain, rest sourced from reference TRBV11-1 and TRBJ2-5, is EAEVAQSPRYKITEKSQAVAFWCDPISGHATLYWYRQILGQGPELLVQFQDESVVDDSQLPKDRFSAERLKGVDSTLKIQPAELGDSAMYLCASSPGTRETQYFGPGTRLLVL.

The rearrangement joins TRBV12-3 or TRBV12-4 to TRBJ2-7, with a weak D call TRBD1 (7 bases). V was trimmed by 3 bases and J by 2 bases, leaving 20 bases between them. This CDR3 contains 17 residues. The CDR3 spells CASSFNQEGTVPYEQYF. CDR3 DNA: TGTGCCAGCAGTTTTAACCAGGAGGGGACAGTACCCTACGAGCAGTACTTC.

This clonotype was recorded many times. CDR3 DNA sequence: TGTGCCAGCAGGTATTCTGGACGAGGAAACACCATATATTTT. This translates into CASRYSGRGNTIYF. This rearrangement joins TRBV28 to TRBJ1-3; D is undetermined. The germline gives CDR1 MDHEN, CDR2 SYDVKM. Deletions cut 6 bases from V and 4 bases from J, with 13 bases between. CDR3 length equals 14 residues.

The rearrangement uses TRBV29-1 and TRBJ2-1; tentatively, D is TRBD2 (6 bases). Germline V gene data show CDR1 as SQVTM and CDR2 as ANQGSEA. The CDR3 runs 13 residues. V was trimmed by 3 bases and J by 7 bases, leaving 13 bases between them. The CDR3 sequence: CSVERELGNEQFF. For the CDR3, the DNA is TGCAGCGTTGAGCGGGAACTCGGTAATGAGCAGTTCTTC.

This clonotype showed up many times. DNA of the CDR3: TGTGCCTGGAGTGGGGATGGCGGGAGATACTACGAGCAGTACTTC. Translated: CAWSGDGGRYYEQYF. The V call is TRBV30, the J call TRBJ2-7; 7 nucleotides match TRBD2. In germline, CDR1 is GTSNPN, CDR2 SVGIG (reference sequence). The CDR3 loop spans 15 amino acids. With V trimmed by 1 base and J by 3 bases, 9 bases remained unmatched. Variable domain in full (rest from reference TRBV30 and TRBJ2-7): SQTIHQWPATLVQPVGSPLSLECTVEGTSNPNLYWYRQAAGRGLQLLFYSVGIGQISSEVPQNLSASRPQDRQFILSSKKLLLSDSGFYLCAWSGDGGRYYEQYFGPGTRLTVT.

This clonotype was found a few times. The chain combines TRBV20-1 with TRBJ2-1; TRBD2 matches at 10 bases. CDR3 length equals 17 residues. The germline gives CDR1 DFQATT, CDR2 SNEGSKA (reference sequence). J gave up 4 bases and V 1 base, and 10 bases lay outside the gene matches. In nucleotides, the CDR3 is TGCAGTGCTAGAGGGGTAGCGGGGGGCCCCACATACAATGAGCAGTTCTTC. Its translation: CSARGVAGGPTYNEQFF.

The chain's CDR3 is CASSRTGGDGYTF. The CDR3 DNA reads as TGTGCCAGCAGTCGAACAGGGGGCGATGGCTACACCTTC. The genes are TRBV6-2 or TRBV6-3 and TRBJ1-2; 9 bases are a match to TRBD1. The CDR3 totals 13 residues. Losses at the gene ends were 5 bases for V and 6 bases for J; bases not matched to a gene: 4. CDR1 and CDR2 (germline): MNHEY, SVGEGT.

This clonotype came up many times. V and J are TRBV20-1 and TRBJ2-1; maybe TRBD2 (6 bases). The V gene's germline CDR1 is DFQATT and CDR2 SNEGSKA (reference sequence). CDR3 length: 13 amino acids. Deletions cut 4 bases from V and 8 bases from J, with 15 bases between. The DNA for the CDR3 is TGCAGTGCTATTCCGGGAGAGGCATATGAGCAGTTCTTC. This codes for CSAIPGEAYEQFF.

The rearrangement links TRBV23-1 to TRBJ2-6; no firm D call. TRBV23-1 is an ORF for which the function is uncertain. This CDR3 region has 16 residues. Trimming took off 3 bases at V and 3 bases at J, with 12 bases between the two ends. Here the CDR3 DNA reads TGCGCCAGCAGTCAGGCCCAGCCGGTTGGGGCCAACGTCCTGACTTTC. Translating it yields CASSQAQPVGANVLTF.

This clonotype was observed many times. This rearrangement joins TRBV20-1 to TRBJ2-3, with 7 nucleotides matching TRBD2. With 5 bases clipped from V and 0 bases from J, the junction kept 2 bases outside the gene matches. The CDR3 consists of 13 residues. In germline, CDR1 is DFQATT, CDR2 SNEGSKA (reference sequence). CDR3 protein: CSAVLASTDTQYF. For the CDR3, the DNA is TGCAGTGCTGTACTAGCGAGCACAGATACGCAGTATTTT.

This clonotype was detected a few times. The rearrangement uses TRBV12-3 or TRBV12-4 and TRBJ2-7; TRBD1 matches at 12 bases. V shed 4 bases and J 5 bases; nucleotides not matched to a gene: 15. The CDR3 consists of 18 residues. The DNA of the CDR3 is TGTGCCAGCAGTTCCACCGGGACAGGGGGCGTATCGCTCCACGAGCAGTACTTC. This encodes CASSSTGTGGVSLHEQYF.

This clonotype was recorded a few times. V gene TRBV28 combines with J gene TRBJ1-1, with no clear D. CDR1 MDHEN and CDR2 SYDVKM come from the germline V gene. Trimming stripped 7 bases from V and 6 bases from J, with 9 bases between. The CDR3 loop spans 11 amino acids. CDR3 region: CASNGLAEAFF. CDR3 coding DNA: TGTGCCAGCAACGGACTCGCTGAAGCTTTCTTT.

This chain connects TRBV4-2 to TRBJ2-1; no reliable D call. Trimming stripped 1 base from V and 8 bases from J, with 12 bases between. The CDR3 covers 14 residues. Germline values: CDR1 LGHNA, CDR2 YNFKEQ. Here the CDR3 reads CASSQVPKPDEQFF. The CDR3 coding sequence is TGTGCCAGCAGCCAAGTCCCTAAGCCCGATGAGCAGTTCTTC.

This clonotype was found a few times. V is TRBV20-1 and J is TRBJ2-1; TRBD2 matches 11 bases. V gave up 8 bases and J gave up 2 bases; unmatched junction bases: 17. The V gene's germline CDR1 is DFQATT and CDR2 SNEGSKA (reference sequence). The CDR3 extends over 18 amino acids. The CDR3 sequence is CSIQRGLAGGGTYNEQFF. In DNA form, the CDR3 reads TGCAGTATACAGAGGGGGCTAGCGGGAGGAGGGACCTACAATGAGCAGTTCTTC.

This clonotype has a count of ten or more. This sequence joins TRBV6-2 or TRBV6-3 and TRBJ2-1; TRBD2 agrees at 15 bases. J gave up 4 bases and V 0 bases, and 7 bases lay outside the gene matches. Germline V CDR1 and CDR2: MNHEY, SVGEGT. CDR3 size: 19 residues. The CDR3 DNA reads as TGTGCCAGCAGTTACTCGGGACTAGCGGGAGGCCCTCTTTACAATGAGCAGTTCTTC. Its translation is CASSYSGLAGGPLYNEQFF.

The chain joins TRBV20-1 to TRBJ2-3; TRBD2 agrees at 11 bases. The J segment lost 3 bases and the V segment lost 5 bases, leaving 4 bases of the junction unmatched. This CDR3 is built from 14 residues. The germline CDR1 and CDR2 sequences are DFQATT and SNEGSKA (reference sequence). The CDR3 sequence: CSAGLAGGTDTQYF. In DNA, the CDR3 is TGCAGTGCTGGTTTAGCGGGAGGGACAGATACGCAGTATTTT.

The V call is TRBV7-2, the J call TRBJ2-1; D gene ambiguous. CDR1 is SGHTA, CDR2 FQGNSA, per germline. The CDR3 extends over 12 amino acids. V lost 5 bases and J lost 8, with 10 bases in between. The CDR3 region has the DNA TGTGCCAGCAGCCCCCACTTGGATGAGCAGTTCTTC. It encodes CASSPHLDEQFF.

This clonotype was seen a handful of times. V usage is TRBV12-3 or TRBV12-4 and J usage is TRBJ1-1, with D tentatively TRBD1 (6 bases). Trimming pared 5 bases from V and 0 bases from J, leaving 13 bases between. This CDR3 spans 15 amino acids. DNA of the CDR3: TGTGCCAGCAGTCCGAGCAACAGGGTGAACACTGAAGCTTTCTTT. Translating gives CASSPSNRVNTEAFF.

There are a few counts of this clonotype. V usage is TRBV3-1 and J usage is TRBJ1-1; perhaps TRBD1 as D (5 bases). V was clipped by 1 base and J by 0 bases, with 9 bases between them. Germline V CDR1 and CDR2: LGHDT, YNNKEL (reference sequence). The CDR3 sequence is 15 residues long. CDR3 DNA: TGTGCCAGCAGCCAAGCCCGACAGTTGAACACTGAAGCTTTCTTT. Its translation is CASSQARQLNTEAFF.